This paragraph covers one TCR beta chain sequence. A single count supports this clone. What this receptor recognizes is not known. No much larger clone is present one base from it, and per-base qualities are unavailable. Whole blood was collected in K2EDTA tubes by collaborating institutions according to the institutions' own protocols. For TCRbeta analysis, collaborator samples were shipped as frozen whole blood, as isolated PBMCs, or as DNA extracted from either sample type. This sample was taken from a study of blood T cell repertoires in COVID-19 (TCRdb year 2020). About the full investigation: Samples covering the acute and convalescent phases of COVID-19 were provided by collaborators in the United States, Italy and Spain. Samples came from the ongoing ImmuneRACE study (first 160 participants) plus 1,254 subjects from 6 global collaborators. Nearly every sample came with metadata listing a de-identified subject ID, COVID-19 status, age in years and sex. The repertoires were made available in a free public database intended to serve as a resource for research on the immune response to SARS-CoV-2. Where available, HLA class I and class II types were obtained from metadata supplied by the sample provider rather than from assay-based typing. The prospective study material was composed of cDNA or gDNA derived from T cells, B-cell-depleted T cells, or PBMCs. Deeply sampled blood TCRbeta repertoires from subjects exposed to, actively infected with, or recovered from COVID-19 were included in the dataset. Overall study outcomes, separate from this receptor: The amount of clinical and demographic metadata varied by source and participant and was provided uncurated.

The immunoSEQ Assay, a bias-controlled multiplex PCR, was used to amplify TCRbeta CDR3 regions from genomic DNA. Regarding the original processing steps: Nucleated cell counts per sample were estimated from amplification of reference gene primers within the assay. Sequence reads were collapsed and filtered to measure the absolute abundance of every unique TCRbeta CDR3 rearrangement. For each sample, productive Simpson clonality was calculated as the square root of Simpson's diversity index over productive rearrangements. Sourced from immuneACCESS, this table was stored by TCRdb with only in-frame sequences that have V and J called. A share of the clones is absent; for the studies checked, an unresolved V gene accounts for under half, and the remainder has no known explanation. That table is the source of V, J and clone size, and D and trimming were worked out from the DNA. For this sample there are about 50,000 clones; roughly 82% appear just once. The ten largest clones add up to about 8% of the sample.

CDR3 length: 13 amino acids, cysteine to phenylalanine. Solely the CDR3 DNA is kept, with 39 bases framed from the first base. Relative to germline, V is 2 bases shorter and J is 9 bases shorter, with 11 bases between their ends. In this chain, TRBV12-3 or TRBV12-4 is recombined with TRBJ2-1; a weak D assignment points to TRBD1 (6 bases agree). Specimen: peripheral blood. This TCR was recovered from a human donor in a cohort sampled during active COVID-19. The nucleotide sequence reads TGTGCCAGCAGTTTAAGGACAGACAGTGAGCAGTTCTTC. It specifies CASSLRTDSEQFF.